Shown below are 2 T cell receptor beta chains from a single sample sequenced in a study of blood T cell repertoires in COVID-19. Some clones are missing from TCRdb's copy, which holds only in-frame ones; the method was immunoSEQ multiplex PCR. The table includes around 140,000 clones, about 89% detected once. The sequenced material came from peripheral blood. Receptors were obtained from a man aged 55-75 years with COVID-19, enrolled during active disease.

The rearrangement uses TRBV4-3 and TRBJ1-2, with D hard to call. There are 14 residues in the CDR3. Trimming took 0 bases from V and 4 from J, leaving 9 bases between them. Per germline, CDR1 LGHNA and CDR2 YSLEER. CDR3 nucleotides: TGCGCCAGCAGCCAAGATCGGGGAATCTATGGCTACACCTTC. Protein sequence: CASSQDRGIYGYTF.

A few counts support this clone. This chain links TRBV2 with TRBJ1-4; no firm D call. V was pared by 8 bases and J by 6 bases, with 16 bases between. Germline CDR1 SNHLY, CDR2 FYNNEI. The CDR3 runs 14 residues. Here the CDR3 DNA reads TGTGCCAGCTCGGGCCCGCGGGGAGATGAAAAACTGTTTTTT. This encodes CASSGPRGDEKLFF. Filled out from reference TRBV2 and TRBJ1-4, the complete variable domain reads EPEVTQTPSHQVTQMGQEVILRCVPISNHLYFYWYRQILGQKVEFLVSFYNNEISEKSEIFDDQFSVERPDGSNFTLKIRSTKLEDSAMYFCASSGPRGDEKLFFGSGTQLSVL.